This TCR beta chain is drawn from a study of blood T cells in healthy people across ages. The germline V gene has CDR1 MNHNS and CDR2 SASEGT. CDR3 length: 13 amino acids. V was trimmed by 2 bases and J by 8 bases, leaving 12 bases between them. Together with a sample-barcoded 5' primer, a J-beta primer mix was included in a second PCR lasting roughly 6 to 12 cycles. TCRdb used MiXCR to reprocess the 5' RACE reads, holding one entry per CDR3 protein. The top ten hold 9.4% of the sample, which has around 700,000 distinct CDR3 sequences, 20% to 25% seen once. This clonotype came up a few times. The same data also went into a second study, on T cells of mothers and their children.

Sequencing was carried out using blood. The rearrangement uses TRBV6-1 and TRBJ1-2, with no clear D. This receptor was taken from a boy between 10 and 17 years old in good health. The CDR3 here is CASSERAVGGYTF. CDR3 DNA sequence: TGTGCCAGCAGTGAAAGGGCGGTCGGCGGCTACACCTTC.